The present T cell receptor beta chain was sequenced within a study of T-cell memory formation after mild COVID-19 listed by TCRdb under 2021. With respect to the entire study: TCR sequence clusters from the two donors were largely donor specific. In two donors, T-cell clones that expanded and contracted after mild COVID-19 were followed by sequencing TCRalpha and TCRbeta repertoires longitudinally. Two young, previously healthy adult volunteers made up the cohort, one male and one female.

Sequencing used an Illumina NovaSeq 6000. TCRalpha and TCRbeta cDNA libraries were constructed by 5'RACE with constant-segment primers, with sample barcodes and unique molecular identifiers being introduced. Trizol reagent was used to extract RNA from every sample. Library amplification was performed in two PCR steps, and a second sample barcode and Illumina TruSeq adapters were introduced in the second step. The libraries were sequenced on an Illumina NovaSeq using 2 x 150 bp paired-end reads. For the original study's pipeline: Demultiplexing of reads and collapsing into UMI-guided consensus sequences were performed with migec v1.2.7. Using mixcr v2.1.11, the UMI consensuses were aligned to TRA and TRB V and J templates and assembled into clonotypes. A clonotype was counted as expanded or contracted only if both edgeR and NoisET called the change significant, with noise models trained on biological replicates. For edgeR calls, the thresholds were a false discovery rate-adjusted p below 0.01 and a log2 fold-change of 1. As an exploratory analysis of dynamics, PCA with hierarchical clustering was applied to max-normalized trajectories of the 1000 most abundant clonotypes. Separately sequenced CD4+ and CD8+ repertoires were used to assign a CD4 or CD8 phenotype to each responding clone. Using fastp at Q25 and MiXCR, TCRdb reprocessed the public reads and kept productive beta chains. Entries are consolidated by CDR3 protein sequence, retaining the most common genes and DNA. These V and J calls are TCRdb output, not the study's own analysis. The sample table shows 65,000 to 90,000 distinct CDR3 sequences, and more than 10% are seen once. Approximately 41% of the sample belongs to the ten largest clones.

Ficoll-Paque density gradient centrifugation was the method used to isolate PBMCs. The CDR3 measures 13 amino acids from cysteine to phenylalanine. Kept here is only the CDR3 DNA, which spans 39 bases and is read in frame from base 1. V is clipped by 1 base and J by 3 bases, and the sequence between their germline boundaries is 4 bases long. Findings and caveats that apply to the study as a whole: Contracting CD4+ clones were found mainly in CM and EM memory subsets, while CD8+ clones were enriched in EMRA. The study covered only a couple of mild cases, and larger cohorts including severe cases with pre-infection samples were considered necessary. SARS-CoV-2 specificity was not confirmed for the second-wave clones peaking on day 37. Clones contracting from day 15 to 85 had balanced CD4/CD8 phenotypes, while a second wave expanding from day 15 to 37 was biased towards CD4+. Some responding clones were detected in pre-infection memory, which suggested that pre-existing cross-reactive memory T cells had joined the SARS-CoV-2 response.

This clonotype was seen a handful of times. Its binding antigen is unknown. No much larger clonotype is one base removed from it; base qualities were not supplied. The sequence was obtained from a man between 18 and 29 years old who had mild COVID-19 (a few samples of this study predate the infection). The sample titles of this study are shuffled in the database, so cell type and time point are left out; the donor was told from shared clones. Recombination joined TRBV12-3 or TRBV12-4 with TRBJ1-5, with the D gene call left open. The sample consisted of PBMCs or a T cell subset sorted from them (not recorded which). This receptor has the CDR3 CASSLDLNQPQHF. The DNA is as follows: TGTGCCAGCAGTTTAGACCTCAATCAGCCCCAGCATTTT.